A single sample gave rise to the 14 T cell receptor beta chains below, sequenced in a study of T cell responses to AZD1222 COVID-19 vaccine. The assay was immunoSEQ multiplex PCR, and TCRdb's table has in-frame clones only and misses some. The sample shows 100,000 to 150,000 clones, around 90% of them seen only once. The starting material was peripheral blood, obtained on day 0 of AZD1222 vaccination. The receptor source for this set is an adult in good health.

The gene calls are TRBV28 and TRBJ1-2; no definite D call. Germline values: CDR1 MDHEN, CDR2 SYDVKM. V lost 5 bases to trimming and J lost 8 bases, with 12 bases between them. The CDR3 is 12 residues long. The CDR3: CASSERSEGYTF. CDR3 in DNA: TGTGCCAGCAGTGAGAGATCGGAAGGCTACACCTTC.

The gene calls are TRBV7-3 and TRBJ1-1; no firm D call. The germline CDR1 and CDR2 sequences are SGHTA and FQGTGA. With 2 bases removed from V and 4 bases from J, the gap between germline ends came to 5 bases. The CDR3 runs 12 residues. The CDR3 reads CASSLLVTEAFF. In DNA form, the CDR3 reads TGTGCCAGCAGCTTATTGGTCACTGAAGCTTTCTTT.

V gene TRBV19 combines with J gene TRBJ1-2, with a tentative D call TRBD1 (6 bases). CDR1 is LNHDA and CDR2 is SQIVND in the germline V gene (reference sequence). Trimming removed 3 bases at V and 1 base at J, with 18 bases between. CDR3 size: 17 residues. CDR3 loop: CASSIIGNRANNYGYTF. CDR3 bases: TGTGCCAGTAGTATCATCGGGAACAGGGCTAATAACTATGGCTACACCTTC.

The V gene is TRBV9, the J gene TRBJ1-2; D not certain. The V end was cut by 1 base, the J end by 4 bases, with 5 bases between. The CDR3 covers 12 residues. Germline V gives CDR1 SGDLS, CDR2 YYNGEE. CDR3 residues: CASSVIGYGYTF. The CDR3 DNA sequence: TGTGCCAGCAGCGTAATAGGCTATGGCTACACCTTC.

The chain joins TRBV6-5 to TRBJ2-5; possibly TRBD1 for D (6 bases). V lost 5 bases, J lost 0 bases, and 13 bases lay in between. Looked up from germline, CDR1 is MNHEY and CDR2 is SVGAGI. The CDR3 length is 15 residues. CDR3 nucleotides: TGTGCCAGCAGTCGGAACAGGGTAGACCAAGAGACCCAGTACTTC. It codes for CASSRNRVDQETQYF.

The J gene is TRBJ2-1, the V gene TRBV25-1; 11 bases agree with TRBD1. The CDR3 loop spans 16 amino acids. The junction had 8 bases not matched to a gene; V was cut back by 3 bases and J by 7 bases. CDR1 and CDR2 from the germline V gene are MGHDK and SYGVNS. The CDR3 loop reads CASSDPGTGGWNEQFF. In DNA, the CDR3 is TGTGCCAGCAGTGACCCAGGGACAGGGGGTTGGAATGAGCAGTTCTTC. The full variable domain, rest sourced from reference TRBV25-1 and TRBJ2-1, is EADIYQTPRYLVIGTGKKITLECSQTMGHDKMYWYQQDPGMELHLIHYSYGVNSTEKGDLSSESTVSRIRTEHFPLTLESARPSHTSQYLCASSDPGTGGWNEQFFGPGTRLTVL.

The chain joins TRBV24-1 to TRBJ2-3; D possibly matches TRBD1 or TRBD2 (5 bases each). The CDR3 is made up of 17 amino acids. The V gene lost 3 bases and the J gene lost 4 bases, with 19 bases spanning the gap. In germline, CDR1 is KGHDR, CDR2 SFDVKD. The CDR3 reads CATSDPDRARGPDTQYF. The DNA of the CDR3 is TGTGCCACCAGTGATCCTGACCGGGCGAGGGGCCCAGATACGCAGTATTTT.

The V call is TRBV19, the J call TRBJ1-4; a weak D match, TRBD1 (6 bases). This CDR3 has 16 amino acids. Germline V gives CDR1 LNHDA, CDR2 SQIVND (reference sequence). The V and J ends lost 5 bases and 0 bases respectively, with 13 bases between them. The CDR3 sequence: CASSQPGDPTNEKLFF. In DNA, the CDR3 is TGTGCCAGTAGTCAACCAGGGGATCCAACTAATGAAAAACTGTTTTTT.

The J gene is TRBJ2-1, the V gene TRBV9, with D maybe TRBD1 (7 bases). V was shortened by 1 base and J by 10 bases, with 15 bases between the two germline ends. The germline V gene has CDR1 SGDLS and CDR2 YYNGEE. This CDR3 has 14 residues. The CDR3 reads CASSVLQGGWEQFF. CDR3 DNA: TGTGCCAGCAGCGTACTGCAGGGGGGATGGGAGCAGTTCTTC.

CDR3 residues: CASSLVSISERTEAFF. CDR3 sequence (DNA): TGTGCCAGCAGCTTAGTGTCAATCTCTGAGAGGACTGAAGCTTTCTTT. The chain recombines TRBV11-3 with TRBJ1-1, with unresolved D. Germline CDR1 and CDR2: SGHNT and YENEEA. Between the trimmed V and J ends, which lost 1 base and 5 bases, there was a span of 17 bases. The CDR3 contains 16 residues. The full variable domain, completed using reference TRBV11-3 and TRBJ1-1, is EAGVVQSPRYKIIEKKQPVAFWCNPISGHNTLYWYLQNLGQGPELLIRYENEEAVDDSQLPKDRFSAERLKGVDSTLKIQPAELGDSAVYLCASSLVSISERTEAFFGQGTRLTVV.

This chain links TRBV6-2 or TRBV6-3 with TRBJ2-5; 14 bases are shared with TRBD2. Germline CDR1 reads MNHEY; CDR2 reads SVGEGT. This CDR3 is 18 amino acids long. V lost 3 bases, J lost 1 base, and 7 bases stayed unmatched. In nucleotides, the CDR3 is TGTGCCAGCAGTTATCCCGGACTAGCGGGAGGTCCCCAAGAGACCCAGTACTTC. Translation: CASSYPGLAGGPQETQYF.

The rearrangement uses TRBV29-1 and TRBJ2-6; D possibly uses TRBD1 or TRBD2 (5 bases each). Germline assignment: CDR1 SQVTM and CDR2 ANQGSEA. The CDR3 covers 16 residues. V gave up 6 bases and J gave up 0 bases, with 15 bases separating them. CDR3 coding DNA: TGCAGCGTCTCCCGGGACGTTGACTCTGGGGCCAACGTCCTGACTTTC. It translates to CSVSRDVDSGANVLTF.

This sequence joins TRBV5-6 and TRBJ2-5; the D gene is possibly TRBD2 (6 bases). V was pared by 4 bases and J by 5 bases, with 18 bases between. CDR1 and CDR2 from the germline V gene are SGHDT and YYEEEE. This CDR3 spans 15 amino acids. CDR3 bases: TGTGCCAGCAGCCGTTTTAGGGATCGGGAGGAGACCCAGTACTTC. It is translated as CASSRFRDREETQYF.

The CDR3 here is CASSFWQYYGYTF. The CDR3 DNA reads as TGTGCCAGCAGCTTCTGGCAGTACTATGGCTACACCTTC. The genes are TRBV5-4 and TRBJ1-2; D ambiguous. The CDR3 is 13 amino acids. CDR1 is SGHNT and CDR2 is YYREEE in the germline V gene (reference sequence). Trimming pared 2 bases from V and 3 bases from J, leaving 8 bases between.